This T cell receptor beta chain was captured by sequencing in a study of blood T cell repertoires in COVID-19. The table lists this clone with a few counts. V lost 7 bases, J lost 8 bases, and 14 bases lay in between. The CDR3 totals 13 residues. The germline V gene has CDR1 LNHDA and CDR2 SQIVND (reference sequence). The repertoire was sequenced with immunoSEQ multiplex PCR; TCRdb's copy has only in-frame clones and lacks some. The data contain approximately 220,000 clones, 83% of them singletons. The chain is built from TRBV19 and TRBJ1-4; TRBD1 might be the D (6 bases). Sample: PBMCs or T cells enriched from blood (not recorded which). This TCR derives from a woman in her 40s who had been exposed to COVID-19. The CDR3 sequence: CASNRQVQEKLFF. As DNA, the CDR3 is TGTGCCAGTAACCGACAGGTTCAGGAAAAACTGTTTTTT.